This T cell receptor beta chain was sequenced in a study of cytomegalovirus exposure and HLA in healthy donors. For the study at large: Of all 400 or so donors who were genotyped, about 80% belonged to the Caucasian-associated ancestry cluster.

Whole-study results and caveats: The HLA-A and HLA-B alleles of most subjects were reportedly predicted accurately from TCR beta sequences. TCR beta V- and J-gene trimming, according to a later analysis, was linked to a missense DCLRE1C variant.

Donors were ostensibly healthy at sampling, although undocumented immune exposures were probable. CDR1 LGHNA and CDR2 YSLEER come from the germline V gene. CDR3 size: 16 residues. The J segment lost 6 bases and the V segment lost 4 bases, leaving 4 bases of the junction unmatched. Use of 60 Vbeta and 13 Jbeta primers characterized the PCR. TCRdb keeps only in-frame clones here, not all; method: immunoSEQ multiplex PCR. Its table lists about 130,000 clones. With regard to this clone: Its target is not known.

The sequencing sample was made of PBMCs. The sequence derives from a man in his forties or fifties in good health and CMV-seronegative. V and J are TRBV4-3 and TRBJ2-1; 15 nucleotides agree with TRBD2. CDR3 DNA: TGCGCCAGCAGCCCTGGACTAGCGGGAGGGTTCAATGAGCAGTTCTTC. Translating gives CASSPGLAGGFNEQFF.